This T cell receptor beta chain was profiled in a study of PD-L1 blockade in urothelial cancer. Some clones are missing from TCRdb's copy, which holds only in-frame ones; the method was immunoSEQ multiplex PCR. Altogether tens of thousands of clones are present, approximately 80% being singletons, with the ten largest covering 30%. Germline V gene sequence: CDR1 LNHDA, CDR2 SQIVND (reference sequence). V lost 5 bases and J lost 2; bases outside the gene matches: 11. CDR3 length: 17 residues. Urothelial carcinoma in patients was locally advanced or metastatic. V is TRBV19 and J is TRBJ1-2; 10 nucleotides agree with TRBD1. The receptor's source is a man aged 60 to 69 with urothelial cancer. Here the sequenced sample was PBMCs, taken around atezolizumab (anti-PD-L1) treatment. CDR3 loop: CASSPRDRGIGNYGYTF. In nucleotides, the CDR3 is TGTGCCAGTAGTCCCCGGGACAGGGGTATAGGGAACTATGGCTACACCTTC.